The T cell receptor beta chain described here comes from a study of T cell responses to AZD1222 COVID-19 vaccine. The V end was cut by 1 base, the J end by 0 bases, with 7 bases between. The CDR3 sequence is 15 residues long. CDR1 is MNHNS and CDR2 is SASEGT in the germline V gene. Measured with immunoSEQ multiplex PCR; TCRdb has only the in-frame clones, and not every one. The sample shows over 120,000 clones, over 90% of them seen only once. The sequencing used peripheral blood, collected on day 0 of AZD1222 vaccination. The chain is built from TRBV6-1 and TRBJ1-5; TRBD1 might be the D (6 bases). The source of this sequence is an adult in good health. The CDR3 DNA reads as TGTGCCAGCAGTGAAGAGGGGGGTAGCAATCAGCCCCAGCATTTT. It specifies CASSEEGGSNQPQHF.